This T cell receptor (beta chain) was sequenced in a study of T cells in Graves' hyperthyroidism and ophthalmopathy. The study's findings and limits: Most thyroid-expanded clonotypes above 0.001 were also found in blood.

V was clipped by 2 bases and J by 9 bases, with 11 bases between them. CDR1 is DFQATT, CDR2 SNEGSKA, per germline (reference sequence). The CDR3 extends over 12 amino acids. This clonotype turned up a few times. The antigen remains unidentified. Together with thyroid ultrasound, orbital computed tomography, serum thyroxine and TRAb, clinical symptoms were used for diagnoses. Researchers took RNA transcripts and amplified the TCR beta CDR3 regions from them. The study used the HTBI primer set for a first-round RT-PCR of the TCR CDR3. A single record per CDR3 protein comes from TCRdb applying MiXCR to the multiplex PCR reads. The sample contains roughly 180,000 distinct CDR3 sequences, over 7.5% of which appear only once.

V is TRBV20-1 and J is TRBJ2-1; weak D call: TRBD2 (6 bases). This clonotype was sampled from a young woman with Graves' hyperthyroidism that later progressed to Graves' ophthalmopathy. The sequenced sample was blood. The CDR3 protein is CSARPSVSEQFF. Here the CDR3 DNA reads TGCAGTGCTAGACCTAGCGTTTCTGAGCAGTTCTTC.